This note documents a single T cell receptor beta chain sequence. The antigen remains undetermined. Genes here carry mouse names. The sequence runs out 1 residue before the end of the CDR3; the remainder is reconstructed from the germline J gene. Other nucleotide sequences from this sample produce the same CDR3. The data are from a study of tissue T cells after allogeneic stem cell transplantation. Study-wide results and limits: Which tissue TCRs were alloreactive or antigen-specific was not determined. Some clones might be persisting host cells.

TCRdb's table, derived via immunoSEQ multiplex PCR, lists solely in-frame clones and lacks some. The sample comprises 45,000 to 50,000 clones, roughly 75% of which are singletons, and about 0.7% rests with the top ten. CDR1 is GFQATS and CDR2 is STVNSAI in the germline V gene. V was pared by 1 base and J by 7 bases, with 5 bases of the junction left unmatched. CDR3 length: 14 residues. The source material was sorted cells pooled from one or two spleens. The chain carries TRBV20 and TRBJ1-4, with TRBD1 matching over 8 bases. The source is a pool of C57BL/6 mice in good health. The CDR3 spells CGARGDRGGERLFF. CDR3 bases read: TGTGGTGCTAGGGGAGACAGGGGTGGCGAAAGATTATTT.